The entry below describes one TCR beta chain. Its antigen is not identified. An overlapping HIV-1 Gag peptide pool stimulated these cells at 0.95 to 1 ug/peptide/mL. Responding CD4+ T cells were sorted by upregulation of both CD40 ligand and CD69. Donors had undetectable plasma HIV-1 RNA, under 50 copies/mL, for 4+ years. Anti-CD28/CD49d costimulation, CD40-blocking antibody and enfuvirtide were given to CD8-depleted PBMCs for 15 to 20 hours. This sample was included in a study of persistence of HIV-infected CD4 T cells. Overall study findings and caveats: TCR oligoclonality correlated with proviral oligoclonality in the same sorted populations.

Sequencing used immunoSEQ version 4 in survey mode. Genomic DNA was diluted to 10 ng/uL, up to about 1 ug per sample. Here immunoSEQ multiplex PCR was the method, and the copy in TCRdb shows in-frame clones only, minus some. In the table there are under 35,000 clones, approximately 70% of which are singletons. V was shortened by 3 bases and J by 2 bases, with 10 bases between the two germline ends. CDR1 SQVTM and CDR2 ANQGSEA come from the germline V gene. The CDR3 sequence is 14 residues long. Sample: CD4+ T cells sorted from PBMCs after approximately 19-hour stimulation, taken from a patient who received antiretroviral therapy. This TCR was recovered from an adult man with HIV who was CMV-seropositive. This chain uses TRBV29-1 with TRBJ1-4; D is unclear. The CDR3 is CSVDMGVTNEKLFF. CDR3 nucleotides: TGCAGCGTTGATATGGGAGTTACTAATGAAAAACTGTTTTTT.